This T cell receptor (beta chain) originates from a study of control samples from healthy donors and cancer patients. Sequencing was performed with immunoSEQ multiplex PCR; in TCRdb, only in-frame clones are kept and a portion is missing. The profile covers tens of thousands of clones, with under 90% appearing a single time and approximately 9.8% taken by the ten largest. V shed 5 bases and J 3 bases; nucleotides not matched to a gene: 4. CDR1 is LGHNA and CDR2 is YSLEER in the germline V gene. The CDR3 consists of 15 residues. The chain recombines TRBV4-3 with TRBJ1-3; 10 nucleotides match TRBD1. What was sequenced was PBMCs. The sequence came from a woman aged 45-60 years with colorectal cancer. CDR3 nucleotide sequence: TGCGCCAGCAGCTCGACAGGGGGCGGTGGAAACACCATATATTTT. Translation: CASSSTGGGGNTIYF.